Detailed here is one TCR beta chain. This sample is part of a study of T cells after yellow fever vaccination. TCRdb re-called the 5' RACE reads through MiXCR, storing one row per CDR3 protein. The sample has 400,000 to 650,000 distinct CDR3 sequences, just over 20% seen once. The CDR3 has 14 residues. The V gene lost 6 bases and the J gene lost 2 bases, with 14 bases spanning the gap. CDR1 and CDR2 (germline): SGHRS, YFSETQ. The TCR sequence derives from a man between 18 and 29 years old who received the YFV17D yellow fever vaccine. The rearrangement uses TRBV5-1 and TRBJ2-5, with D uncertain. The sample was PBMCs, taken approximately 20 days after the first yellow fever vaccination. The CDR3 DNA follows: TGCGCCAGCACCTCCGGAACGGTACAAGAGACCCAGTACTTC. It translates to CASTSGTVQETQYF.